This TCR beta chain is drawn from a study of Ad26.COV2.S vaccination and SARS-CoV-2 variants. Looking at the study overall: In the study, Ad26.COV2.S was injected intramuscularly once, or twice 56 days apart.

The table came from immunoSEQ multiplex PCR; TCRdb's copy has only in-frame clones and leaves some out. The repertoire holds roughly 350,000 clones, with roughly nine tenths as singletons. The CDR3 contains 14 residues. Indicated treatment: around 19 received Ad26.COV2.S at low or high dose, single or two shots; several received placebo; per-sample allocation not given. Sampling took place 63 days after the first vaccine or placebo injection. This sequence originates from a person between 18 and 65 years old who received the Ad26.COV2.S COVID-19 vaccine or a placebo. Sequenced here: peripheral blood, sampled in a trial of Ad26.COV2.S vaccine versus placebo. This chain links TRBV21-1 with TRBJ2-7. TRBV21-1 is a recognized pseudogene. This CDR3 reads CASSKGQDFYEQYF. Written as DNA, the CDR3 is TGTGCCAGCAGCAAAGGCCAAGATTTCTACGAGCAGTACTTC.